The next 20 T cell receptor beta chains were all read from a single sample in a study of T cell repertoires in cytomegalovirus infection. No antigen has been assigned to these receptors. TCRdb passed the reads through MiXCR, listing each CDR3 protein once. This table has 650,000 to 900,000 distinct CDR3 sequences, 30% to 35% appearing once. Source: cultured CD8+ T cells from PBMCs, taken from culture after CMV antigen stimulation. These receptors all come from a human donor in good health (CMV status not recorded). Some clones in this sample may be carry-over from other donors' samples.

This sequence joins TRBV11-2 and TRBJ2-2, with 12 nucleotides matching TRBD2. The V segment lost 6 bases and the J segment 4 bases; nucleotides outside the gene matches: 6. The CDR3 extends over 16 amino acids. Per germline, CDR1 SGHAT and CDR2 FQNNGV. The CDR3 region is CASSTTSGGSTGELFF. For the CDR3, the DNA is TGTGCCAGCAGTACCACTAGCGGGGGGTCCACCGGGGAGCTGTTTTTT. Complete variable domain (other parts from reference TRBV11-2 and TRBJ2-2): EAGVAQSPRYKIIEKRQSVAFWCNPISGHATLYWYQQILGQGPKLLIQFQNNGVVDDSQLPKDRFSAERLKGVDSTLKIQPAKLEDSAVYLCASSTTSGGSTGELFFGEGSRLTVL.

This clonotype occurred a few times. The V and J genes are TRBV29-1 and TRBJ1-2, with D uncertain. Germline CDR1 is SQVTM and CDR2 is ANQGSEA. The CDR3 has 11 amino acids. V was clipped by 4 bases and J by 4 bases, with 7 bases between them. The CDR3, as DNA: TGCAGCGTTGGGGATGTCTATGGCTACACCTTC. It encodes CSVGDVYGYTF.

This clonotype has ten or more counts. The V and J genes are TRBV7-8 and TRBJ2-2; D might be TRBD1 (6 bases). V lost 5 bases, J lost 4 bases, and 14 bases lay in between. Germline V gives CDR1 SGHVS, CDR2 FQNEAQ. The CDR3 length is 15 residues. Here the CDR3 DNA reads TGTGCCAGCAGCCCCGAGGGGACATCCACCGGGGAGCTGTTTTTT. Amino acid sequence: CASSPEGTSTGELFF. The full variable domain, in which reference TRBV7-8 and TRBJ2-2 provide the parts outside the CDR3, is GAGVSQSPRYKVAKRGQDVALRCDPISGHVSLFWYQQALGQGPEFLTYFQNEAQLDKSGLPSDRFFAERPEGSVSTLKIQRTQQEDSAVYLCASSPEGTSTGELFFGEGSRLTVL.

The V gene is TRBV4-2, the J gene TRBJ2-1; D tentatively fits TRBD1 or TRBD2 (5 bases each). Per germline, CDR1 LGHNA and CDR2 YNFKEQ. CDR3 size: 17 residues. The germline V and J ends were trimmed by 3 bases and 4 bases, with 19 bases remaining between them. The CDR3 sequence is CASSQKLRDVLYNEQFF. CDR3 sequence (DNA): TGTGCCAGCAGCCAGAAGCTCCGGGACGTCTTATACAATGAGCAGTTCTTC.

This chain connects TRBV4-3 to TRBJ2-5, with D tentatively TRBD2 (5 bases). The V gene's germline CDR1 is LGHNA and CDR2 YSLEER. This CDR3 comprises 14 residues. V was clipped by 4 bases and J by 3 bases, with 12 bases between them. This chain's CDR3 is CASSPFVGEETQYF. The CDR3 DNA reads as TGCGCCAGCAGCCCTTTTGTCGGGGAAGAGACCCAGTACTTC.

There are a few counts of this clonotype. This sequence joins TRBV6-2 or TRBV6-3 and TRBJ2-2; D tentatively reads TRBD1 or TRBD2 (5 bases each). V was clipped by 7 bases and J by 7 bases, with 22 bases between them. The length of the CDR3 is 16 residues. CDR1 and CDR2 from the germline V gene are MNHEY and SVGEGT. The CDR3 reads CASKMGAREPIGELFF. The CDR3 DNA reads as TGTGCCAGCAAGATGGGAGCCAGGGAGCCAATCGGGGAGCTGTTTTTT.

This clonotype was found many times. The rearrangement joins TRBV7-8 to TRBJ2-2, with D tentatively TRBD2 (5 bases). Trimming removed 6 bases from V and 2 bases from J, with 10 bases in between. The CDR3 consists of 14 residues. The germline CDR1 and CDR2 sequences are SGHVS and FQNEAQ. The DNA of the CDR3 is TGTGCCAGCAGTGCGGGTCCTAACACCGGGGAGCTGTTTTTT. It specifies CASSAGPNTGELFF.

This clonotype was picked up a small number of times. In DNA, the CDR3 is TGTGCCAGCTCACCCGGGGCAGGGGGCTCCTACGAGCAGTACGTC. It encodes CASSPGAGGSYEQYV. V and J are TRBV18 and TRBJ2-7; the match to TRBD1 covers 7 bases. CDR1 and CDR2 from the germline V gene are KGHSH and LQKENI. The CDR3 covers 15 residues. The V segment lost 3 bases and the J segment 0 bases; nucleotides outside the gene matches: 5.

The chain joins TRBV27 to TRBJ1-3, with 8 bases identical to TRBD1. The V segment lost 6 bases and the J segment 8 bases; nucleotides outside the gene matches: 3. This CDR3 is built from 12 residues. Germline V gene data show CDR1 as MNHEY and CDR2 as SMNVEV (reference sequence). The CDR3 protein is CASRTGGDTIYF. CDR3 nucleotide sequence: TGTGCCAGCAGAACAGGGGGGGACACCATATATTTT.

The J gene is TRBJ1-4, the V gene TRBV27, with a tentative D call TRBD1 (6 bases). CDR3 length equals 15 residues. V lost 5 bases, J lost 5 bases, and 15 bases lay in between. The V gene's germline CDR1 is MNHEY and CDR2 SMNVEV (reference sequence). The CDR3 sequence: CASSARQALNEKLFF. For the CDR3, the DNA is TGTGCCAGCAGTGCACGACAGGCCTTAAATGAAAAACTGTTTTTT. Together with reference TRBV27 and TRBJ1-4, the CDR3 gives the full variable domain: EAQVTQNPRYLITVTGKKLTVTCSQNMNHEYMSWYRQDPGLGLRQIYYSMNVEVTDKGDVPEGYKVSRKEKRNFPLILESPSPNQTSLYFCASSARQALNEKLFFGSGTQLSVL.

This clonotype was picked up a small number of times. The V and J genes are TRBV4-1 and TRBJ2-5, with D hard to call. The CDR3 extends over 12 amino acids. CDR1 and CDR2 (germline): MGHRA, YSYEKL. V lost 0 bases to trimming and J lost 6 bases, with 5 bases between them. CDR3 nucleotide sequence: TGCGCCAGCAGCCAAGATGGGAAGACCCAGTACTTC. Translation: CASSQDGKTQYF.

There are many counts of this clonotype. The chain recombines TRBV7-9 with TRBJ2-3; no clear D. V was pared by 5 bases and J by 4 bases, with 25 bases between. This CDR3 comprises 18 residues. In germline, CDR1 is SEHNR, CDR2 FQNEAQ (reference sequence). The CDR3 DNA follows: TGTGCCAGCAGCCCCCCTGGAATATTGCGAGTGGCTCCAGATACGCAGTATTTT. Translating it yields CASSPPGILRVAPDTQYF.

This clonotype was seen a few times. This sequence joins TRBV12-3 or TRBV12-4 and TRBJ2-2; D gene uncertain. Trimming left V 7 bases short and J 4 bases short, with 7 bases between. The CDR3 spans 12 residues. In nucleotides, the CDR3 is TGTGCCAGCAACACTGTCACCGGGGAGCTGTTTTTT. Protein: CASNTVTGELFF.

This clonotype was detected a few times. The J gene is TRBJ2-1, the V gene TRBV7-9; the match to TRBD2 covers 9 bases. V was clipped by 5 bases and J by 4 bases; unmatched bases: 15. Germline CDR1 reads SEHNR; CDR2 reads FQNEAQ (reference sequence). The CDR3 spans 18 residues. The CDR3 protein is CASSPSFSWRGGYNEQFF. In DNA form, the CDR3 reads TGTGCCAGCAGCCCGTCCTTCTCATGGCGGGGGGGGTACAATGAGCAGTTCTTC.

This clonotype occurred a few times. The chain carries TRBV7-6 and TRBJ2-7; D is unclear. Trimming shortened V by 1 base and J by 0 bases, and 10 bases separated the two germline ends. This CDR3 comprises 15 residues. CDR1 and CDR2 from the germline V gene are SGHVS and FNYEAQ. The CDR3 spells CASSLEAAHSYEQYV. The CDR3, as DNA: TGTGCCAGCAGCTTAGAGGCAGCCCACTCCTACGAGCAGTACGTC.

This rearrangement joins TRBV20-1 to TRBJ1-1; a weak D match, TRBD1 (5 bases). CDR1 and CDR2 (germline): DFQATT, SNEGSKA (reference sequence). CDR3 length: 13 residues. V lost 7 bases, J lost 5 bases, and 17 bases lay in between. CDR3 DNA sequence: TGCAGTGAGGCAGGGCCGAGGAGGACTGAAGCTTTCTTT. It codes for CSEAGPRRTEAFF.

In this sample, this clonotype turned up a few times. The chain couples TRBV10-3 to TRBJ2-6; 7 bases are shared with TRBD1. V shed 6 bases, J shed 0 bases, and the junction held 11 bases outside the gene matches. This CDR3 is 18 amino acids long. Germline V gives CDR1 ENHRY, CDR2 SYGVKD. The CDR3 here is CAIRITGATNSGANVLTF. CDR3 DNA: TGTGCCATCAGGATCACAGGGGCGACTAACTCTGGGGCCAACGTCCTGACTTTC.

Worth noting for this clonotype: A much bigger clone sits one base away, suggesting this may be a read error. The genes are TRBV4-1 and TRBJ2-1; D remains ambiguous. CDR3 length equals 13 residues. Trimming took 1 base from V and 7 from J, leaving 8 bases between them. The germline CDR1 and CDR2 sequences are MGHRA and YSYEKL. CDR3 nucleotide sequence: TGCGCCAGCAGCCAAGGTCCGAGTAATGAGCAGTTCTTC. Translation: CASSQGPSNEQFF.

The rearrangement uses TRBV7-9 and TRBJ1-1; the match to TRBD1 covers 7 bases. From germline, CDR1 is SEHNR and CDR2 FQNEAQ (reference sequence). V lost 5 bases and J lost 11; bases outside the gene matches: 8. The CDR3 is 12 amino acids. CDR3 amino acids: CASSNPGQSAFF. The CDR3 region has the DNA TGTGCCAGCAGCAATCCGGGACAGAGCGCTTTCTTT.

This clonotype was detected many times. The J gene is TRBJ2-2, the V gene TRBV7-6; 9 bases align to TRBD1. CDR3 length equals 17 residues. The germline V gene encodes CDR1 SGHVS and CDR2 FNYEAQ. After removal of 4 bases from V and 4 bases from J, the junction contained 10 bases not matched to a gene. DNA for the CDR3: TGTGCCAGCAGCTCCTCTCGGGACAGGGCAACCACCGGGGAGCTGTTTTTT. This encodes CASSSSRDRATTGELFF.